This T cell receptor beta chain was recorded in a study of T cells in Graves' hyperthyroidism and ophthalmopathy. The study enrolled patients aged 18 to 65 with newly diagnosed hyperthyroidism of under 2 months' duration. Any patient presenting with uncontrolled infection, other autoimmune disease, pregnancy or lactation was left out. This clonotype was counted at least ten times. TCR beta CDR3 region amplification was performed from RNA transcripts. HTBI primers were the set used in a first-round RT-PCR of the TCR CDR3. MiXCR, run by TCRdb on the multiplex PCR reads, gives a single entry per CDR3 protein. Of about 46,000 distinct CDR3 sequences detected, 49% appear once; the ten largest clones hold 30% to 40%. This sequence originates from a woman between 50 and 59 years old with Graves' hyperthyroidism. The sample consisted of peripheral blood or thyroid tissue (not recorded which).

CDR3 bases: TGTGCCAGCAGTGAAGCGGCGCCCGGACAGGGGAGGCCTGAAGCTTTCTTT. It yields the protein CASSEAAPGQGRPEAFF. This sequence joins TRBV2 and TRBJ1-1, with 9 bases matching TRBD1. The CDR3 is made up of 17 amino acids. The junction had 11 bases not matched to a gene; V was cut back by 0 bases and J by 6 bases. CDR1 SNHLY and CDR2 FYNNEI come from the germline V gene.